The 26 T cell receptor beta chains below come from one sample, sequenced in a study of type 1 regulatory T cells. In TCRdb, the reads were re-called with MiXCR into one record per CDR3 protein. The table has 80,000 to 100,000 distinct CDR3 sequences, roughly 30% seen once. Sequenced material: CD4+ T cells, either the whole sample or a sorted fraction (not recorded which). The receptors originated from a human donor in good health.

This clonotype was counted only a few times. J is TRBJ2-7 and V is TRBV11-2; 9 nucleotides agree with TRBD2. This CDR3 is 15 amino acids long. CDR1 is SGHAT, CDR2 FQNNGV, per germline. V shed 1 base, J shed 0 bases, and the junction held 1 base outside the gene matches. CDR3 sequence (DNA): TGTGCCAGCAGCTTAGGGGGACTAGCCTCCTACGAGCAGTACTTC. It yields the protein CASSLGGLASYEQYF.

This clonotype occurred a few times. The CDR3 here is CASSPPSGREAFF. DNA of the CDR3: TGTGCCAGCTCACCACCGTCGGGGAGGGAAGCTTTCTTT. V and J are TRBV18 and TRBJ1-1; D is undetermined. V lost 0 bases, J lost 8 bases, and 10 bases lay in between. This CDR3 has 13 residues. Germline CDR1 KGHSH, CDR2 LQKENI.

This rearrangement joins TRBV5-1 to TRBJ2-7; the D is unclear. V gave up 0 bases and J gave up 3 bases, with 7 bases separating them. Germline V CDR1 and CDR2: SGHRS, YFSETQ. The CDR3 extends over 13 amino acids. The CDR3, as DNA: TGCGCCAGCAGCTTGGACAGCTACTACGAGCAGTACTTC. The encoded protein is CASSLDSYYEQYF.

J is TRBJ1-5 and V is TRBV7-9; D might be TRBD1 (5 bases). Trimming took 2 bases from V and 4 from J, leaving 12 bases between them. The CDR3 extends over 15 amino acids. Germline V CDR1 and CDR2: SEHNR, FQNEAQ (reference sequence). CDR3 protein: CASSLRGDPNQPQHF. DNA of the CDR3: TGTGCCAGCAGCTTACGGGGGGACCCTAATCAGCCCCAGCATTTT.

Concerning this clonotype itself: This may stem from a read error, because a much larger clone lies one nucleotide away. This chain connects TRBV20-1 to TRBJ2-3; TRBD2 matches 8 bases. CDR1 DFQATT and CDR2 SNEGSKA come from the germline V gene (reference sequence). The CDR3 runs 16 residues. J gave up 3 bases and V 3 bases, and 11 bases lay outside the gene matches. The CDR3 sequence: CSASGLTSGRTDTQYF. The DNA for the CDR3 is TGCAGTGCTAGTGGCCTAACTAGCGGAAGAACAGATACGCAGTATTTT.

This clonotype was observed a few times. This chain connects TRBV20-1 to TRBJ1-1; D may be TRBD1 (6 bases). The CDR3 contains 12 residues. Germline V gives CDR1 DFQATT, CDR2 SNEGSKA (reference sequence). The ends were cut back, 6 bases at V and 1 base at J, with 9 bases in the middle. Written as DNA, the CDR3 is TGCAGTGCCGGACAGACGAACACTGAAGCTTTCTTT. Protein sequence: CSAGQTNTEAFF.

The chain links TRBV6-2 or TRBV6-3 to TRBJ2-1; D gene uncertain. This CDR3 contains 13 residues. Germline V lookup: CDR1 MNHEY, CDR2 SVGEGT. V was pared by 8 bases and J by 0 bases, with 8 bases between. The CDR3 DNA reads TGTGCCAGCCGACCAAGCTCCTACAATGAGCAGTTCTTC. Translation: CASRPSSYNEQFF.

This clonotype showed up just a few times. The CDR3 here is CASRGTSGRRDTGELFF. The DNA of the CDR3 is TGTGCCAGCAGGGGGACTAGCGGGAGACGGGACACCGGGGAGCTGTTTTTT. The rearrangement uses TRBV11-1 and TRBJ2-2; 14 nucleotides line up with TRBD2. CDR3 size: 17 residues. The J segment lost 3 bases and the V segment lost 6 bases, leaving 6 bases of the junction unmatched. The germline V gene has CDR1 SGHAT and CDR2 FQDESV (reference sequence).

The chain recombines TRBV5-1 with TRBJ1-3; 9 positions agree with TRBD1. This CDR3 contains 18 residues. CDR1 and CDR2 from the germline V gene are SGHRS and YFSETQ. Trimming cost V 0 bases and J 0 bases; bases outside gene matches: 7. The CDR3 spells CASSLGDRVADSGNTIYF. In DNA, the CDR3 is TGCGCCAGCAGCTTGGGGGACAGGGTAGCCGACTCTGGAAACACCATATATTTT.

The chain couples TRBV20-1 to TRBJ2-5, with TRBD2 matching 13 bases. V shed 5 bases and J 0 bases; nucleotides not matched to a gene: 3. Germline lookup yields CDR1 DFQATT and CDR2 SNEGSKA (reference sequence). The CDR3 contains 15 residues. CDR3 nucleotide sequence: TGCAGTGCTCGGACTAGCGGGAGACACCAAGAGACCCAGTACTTC. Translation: CSARTSGRHQETQYF.

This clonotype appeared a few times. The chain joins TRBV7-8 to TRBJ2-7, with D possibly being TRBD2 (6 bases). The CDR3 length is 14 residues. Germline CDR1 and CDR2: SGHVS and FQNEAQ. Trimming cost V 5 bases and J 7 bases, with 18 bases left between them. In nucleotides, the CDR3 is TGTGCCAGCAGCACCACTAGCCGAGGCGGGGAGCAGTACTTC. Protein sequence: CASSTTSRGGEQYF.

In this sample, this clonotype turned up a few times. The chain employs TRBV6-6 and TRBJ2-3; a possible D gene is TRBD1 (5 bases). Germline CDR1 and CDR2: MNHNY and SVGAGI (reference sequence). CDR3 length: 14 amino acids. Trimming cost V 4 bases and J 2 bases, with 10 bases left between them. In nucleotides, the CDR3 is TGTGCCAGCAGTTTGGGGCAAACCACAGATACGCAGTATTTT. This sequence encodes CASSLGQTTDTQYF.

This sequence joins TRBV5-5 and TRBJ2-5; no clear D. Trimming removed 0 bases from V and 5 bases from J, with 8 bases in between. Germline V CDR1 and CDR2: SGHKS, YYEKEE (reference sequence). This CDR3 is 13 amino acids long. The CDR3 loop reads CASSLAPPETQYF. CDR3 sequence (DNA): TGTGCCAGCAGCTTGGCACCTCCCGAGACCCAGTACTTC. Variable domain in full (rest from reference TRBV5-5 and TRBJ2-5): DAGVTQSPTHLIKTRGQQVTLRCSPISGHKSVSWYQQVLGQGPQFIFQYYEKEERGRGNFPDRFSARQFPNYSSELNVNALLLGDSALYLCASSLAPPETQYFGPGTRLLVL.

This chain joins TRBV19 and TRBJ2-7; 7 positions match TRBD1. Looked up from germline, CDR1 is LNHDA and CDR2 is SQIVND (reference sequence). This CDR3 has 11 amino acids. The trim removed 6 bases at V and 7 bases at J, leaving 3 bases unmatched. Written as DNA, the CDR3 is TGTGCCAGTAGCAGGGGGAGTGAGCAGTACTTC. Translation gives CASSRGSEQYF.

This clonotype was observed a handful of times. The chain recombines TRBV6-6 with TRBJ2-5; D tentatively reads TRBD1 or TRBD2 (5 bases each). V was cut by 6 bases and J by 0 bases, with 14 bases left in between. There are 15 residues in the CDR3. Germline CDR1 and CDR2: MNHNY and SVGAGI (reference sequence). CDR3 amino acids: CASRVGRRYQETQYF. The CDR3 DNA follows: TGTGCCAGCAGAGTGGGACGGCGGTACCAAGAGACCCAGTACTTC.

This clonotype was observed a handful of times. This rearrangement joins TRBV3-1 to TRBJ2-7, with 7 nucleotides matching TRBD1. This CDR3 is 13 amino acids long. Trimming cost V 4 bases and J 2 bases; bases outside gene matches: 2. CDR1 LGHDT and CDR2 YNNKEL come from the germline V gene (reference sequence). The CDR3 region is CASSPDRTYEQYF. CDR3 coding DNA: TGTGCCAGCAGCCCGGACAGGACCTACGAGCAGTACTTC.

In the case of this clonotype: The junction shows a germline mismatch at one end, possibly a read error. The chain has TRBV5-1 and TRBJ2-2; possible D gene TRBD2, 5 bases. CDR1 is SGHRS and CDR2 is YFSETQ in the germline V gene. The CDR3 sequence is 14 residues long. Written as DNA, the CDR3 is TGCGCCAGCAGCTTGGGACACCCCACCGGGGAGTTGTTTTTT. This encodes CASSLGHPTGELFF.

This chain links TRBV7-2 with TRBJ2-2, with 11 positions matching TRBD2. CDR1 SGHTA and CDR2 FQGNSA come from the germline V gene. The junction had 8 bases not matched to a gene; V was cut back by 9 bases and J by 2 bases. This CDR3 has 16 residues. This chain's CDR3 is CASRGTSGTNTGELFF. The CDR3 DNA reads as TGTGCCAGTCGCGGGACTAGCGGCACAAACACCGGGGAGCTGTTTTTT.

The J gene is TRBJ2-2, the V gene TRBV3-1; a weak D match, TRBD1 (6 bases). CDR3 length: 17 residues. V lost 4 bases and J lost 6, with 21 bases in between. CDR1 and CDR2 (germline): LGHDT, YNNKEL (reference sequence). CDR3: CASSPTPIFQGSGELFF. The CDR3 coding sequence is TGTGCCAGCAGCCCCACACCGATATTCCAGGGGTCCGGGGAGCTGTTTTTT.

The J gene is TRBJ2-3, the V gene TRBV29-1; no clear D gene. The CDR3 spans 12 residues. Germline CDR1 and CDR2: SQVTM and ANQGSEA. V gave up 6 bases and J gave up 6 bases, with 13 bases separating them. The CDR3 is CSVTPLTDTQYF. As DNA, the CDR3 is TGCAGCGTAACCCCACTGACGGATACGCAGTATTTT.

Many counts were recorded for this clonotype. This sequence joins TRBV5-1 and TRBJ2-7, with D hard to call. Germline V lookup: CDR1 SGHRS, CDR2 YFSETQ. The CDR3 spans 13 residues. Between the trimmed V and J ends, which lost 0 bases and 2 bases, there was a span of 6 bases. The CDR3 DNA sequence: TGCGCCAGCAGCTTGGCAACTCCCTACGAGCAGTACTTC. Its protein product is CASSLATPYEQYF.

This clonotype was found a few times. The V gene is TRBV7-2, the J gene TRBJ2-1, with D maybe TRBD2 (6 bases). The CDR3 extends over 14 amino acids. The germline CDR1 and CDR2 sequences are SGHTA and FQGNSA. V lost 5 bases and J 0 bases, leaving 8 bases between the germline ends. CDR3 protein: CASSPGSSYNEQFF. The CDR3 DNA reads TGTGCCAGCAGCCCCGGGAGCTCCTACAATGAGCAGTTCTTC.

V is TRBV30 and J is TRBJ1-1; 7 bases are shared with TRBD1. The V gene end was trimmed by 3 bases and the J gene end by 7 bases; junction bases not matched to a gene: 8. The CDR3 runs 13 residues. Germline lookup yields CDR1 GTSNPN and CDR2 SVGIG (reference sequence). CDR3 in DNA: TGTGCCTGGAGGCTCGACAGGGCCGATGAAGCTTTCTTT. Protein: CAWRLDRADEAFF.

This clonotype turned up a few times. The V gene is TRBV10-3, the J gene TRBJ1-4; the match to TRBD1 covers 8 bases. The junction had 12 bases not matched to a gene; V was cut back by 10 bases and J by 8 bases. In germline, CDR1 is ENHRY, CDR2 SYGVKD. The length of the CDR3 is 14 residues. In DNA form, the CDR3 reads TGTGCCACCTCAGCAGGGGGCGGAAGGGAAAAACTGTTTTTT. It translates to CATSAGGGREKLFF.

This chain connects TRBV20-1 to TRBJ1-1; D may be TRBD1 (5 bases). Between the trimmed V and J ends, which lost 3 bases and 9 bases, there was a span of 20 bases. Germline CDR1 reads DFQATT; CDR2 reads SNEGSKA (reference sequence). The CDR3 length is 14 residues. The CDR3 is CSARPSGLGDQAFF. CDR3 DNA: TGCAGTGCTAGGCCCTCGGGACTGGGGGACCAAGCTTTCTTT.

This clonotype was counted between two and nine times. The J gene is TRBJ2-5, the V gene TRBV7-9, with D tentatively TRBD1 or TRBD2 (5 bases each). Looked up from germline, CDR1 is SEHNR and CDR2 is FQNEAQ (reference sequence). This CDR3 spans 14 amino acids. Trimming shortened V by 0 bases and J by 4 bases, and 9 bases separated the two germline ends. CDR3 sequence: CASSLAFGGETQYF. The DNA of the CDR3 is TGTGCCAGCAGCTTAGCGTTTGGGGGAGAGACCCAGTACTTC.